The source of this T cell receptor (beta chain) is a study of regulatory T cells in long-lasting Graves disease. Whole-study results and caveats: Persistent Graves' patients showed less TCR diversity than newly diagnosed patients showed. Having few samples may have compromised the accuracy. Persistent disease favored TRBV28, TRBJ1-2 and TRBJ2-5.

The germline V gene has CDR1 SNHLY and CDR2 FYNNEI. The CDR3 has 16 amino acids. Trimming at V came to 6 bases and at J to 2 bases, leaving 11 bases not matched to a gene. With regard to this clonotype: Its antigen is as yet unknown.

Construction of the TCR beta libraries employed iRepertoire HTBI primers in conjunction with Arm-PCR of CDR3 regions. TCRdb itself ran the multiplex PCR reads through MiXCR, one entry per CDR3 protein. The sample carries over 250,000 distinct CDR3 sequences, 20% to 25% recorded once. The time point was: persistent/refractory GD, antithyroid drugs over 5 years with positive TRAb. PBMC RNA served as the TCR library source. Sample: peripheral blood mononuclear cells (PBMCs), taken when the disease was refractory, from a patient treated with antithyroid drugs. The gene calls are TRBV2 and TRBJ2-7; TRBD1 matches at 9 bases. This TCR came from a female donor with Graves disease. Written as DNA, the CDR3 is TGTGCCAGCAGCAGACCGGGACAGGGTCCTCCCTACGAGCAGTACTTC. This gives the protein CASSRPGQGPPYEQYF.